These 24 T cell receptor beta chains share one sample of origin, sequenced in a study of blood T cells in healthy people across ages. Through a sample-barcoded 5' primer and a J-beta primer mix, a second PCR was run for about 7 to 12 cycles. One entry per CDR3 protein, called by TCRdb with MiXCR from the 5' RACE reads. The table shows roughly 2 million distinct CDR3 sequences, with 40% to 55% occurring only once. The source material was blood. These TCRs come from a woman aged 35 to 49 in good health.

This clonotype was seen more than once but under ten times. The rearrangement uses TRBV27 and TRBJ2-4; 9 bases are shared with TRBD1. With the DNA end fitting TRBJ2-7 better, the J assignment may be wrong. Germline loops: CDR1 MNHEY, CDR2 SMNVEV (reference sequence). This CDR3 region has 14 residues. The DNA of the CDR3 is TGTGCCAGCAGCTTAGGGGGACAGGGCCACGAGCAGTACTTC. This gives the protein CASSLGGQGHEQYF.

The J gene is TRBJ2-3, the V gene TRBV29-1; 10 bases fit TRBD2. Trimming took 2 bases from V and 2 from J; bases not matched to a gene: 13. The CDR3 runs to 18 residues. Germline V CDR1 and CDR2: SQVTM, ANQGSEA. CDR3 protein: CSVEKVGASGRFTDTQYF. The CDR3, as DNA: TGCAGCGTTGAAAAGGTGGGAGCTAGCGGGAGATTCACAGATACGCAGTATTTT.

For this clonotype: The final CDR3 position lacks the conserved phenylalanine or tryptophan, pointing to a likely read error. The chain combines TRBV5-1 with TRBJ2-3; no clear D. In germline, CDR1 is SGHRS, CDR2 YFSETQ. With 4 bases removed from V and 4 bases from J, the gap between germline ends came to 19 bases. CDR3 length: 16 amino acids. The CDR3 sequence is CASSLYMGGSADTQYL. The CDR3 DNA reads TGCGCCAGCAGCCTCTACATGGGCGGCTCGGCAGATACGCAGTATTTA.

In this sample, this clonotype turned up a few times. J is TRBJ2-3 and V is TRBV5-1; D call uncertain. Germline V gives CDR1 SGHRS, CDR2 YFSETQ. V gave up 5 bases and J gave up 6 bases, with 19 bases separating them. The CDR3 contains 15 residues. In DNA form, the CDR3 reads TGCGCCAGCAGGTTCCGAGACATGTCCCCCGATACGCAGTATTTT. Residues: CASRFRDMSPDTQYF.

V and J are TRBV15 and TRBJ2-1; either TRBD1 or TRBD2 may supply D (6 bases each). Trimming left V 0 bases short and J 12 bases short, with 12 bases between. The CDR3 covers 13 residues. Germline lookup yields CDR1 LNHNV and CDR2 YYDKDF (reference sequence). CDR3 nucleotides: TGTGCCACCAGCAGAGACGATGGAGGGGGGCAGTTCTTC. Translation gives CATSRDDGGGQFF.

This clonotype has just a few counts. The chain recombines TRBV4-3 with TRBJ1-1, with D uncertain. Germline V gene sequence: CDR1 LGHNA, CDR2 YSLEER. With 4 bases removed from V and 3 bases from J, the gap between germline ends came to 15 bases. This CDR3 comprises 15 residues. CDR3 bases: TGCGCCAGCAGCCGCGGACCTGGACGCCACACTGAAGCTTTCTTT. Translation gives CASSRGPGRHTEAFF.

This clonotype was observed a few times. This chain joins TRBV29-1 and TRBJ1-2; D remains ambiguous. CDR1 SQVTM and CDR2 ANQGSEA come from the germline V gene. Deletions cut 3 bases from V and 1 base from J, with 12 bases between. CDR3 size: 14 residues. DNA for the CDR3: TGCAGCGTTGATTATCCAGCAGTTAACTATGGCTACACCTTC. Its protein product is CSVDYPAVNYGYTF.

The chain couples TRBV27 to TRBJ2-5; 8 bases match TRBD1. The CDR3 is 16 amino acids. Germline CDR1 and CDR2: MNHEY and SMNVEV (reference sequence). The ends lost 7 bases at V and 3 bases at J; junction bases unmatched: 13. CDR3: CASNWIQGGGKETQYF. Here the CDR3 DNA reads TGTGCCAGCAACTGGATACAGGGGGGAGGTAAAGAGACCCAGTACTTC.

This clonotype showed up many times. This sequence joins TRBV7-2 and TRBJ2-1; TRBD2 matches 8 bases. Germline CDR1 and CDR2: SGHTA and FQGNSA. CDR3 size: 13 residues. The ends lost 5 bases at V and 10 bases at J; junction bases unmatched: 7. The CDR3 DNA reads TGTGCCAGCAGCCGGGTCACTAGCGGCGAGCAGTTCTTC. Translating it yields CASSRVTSGEQFF.

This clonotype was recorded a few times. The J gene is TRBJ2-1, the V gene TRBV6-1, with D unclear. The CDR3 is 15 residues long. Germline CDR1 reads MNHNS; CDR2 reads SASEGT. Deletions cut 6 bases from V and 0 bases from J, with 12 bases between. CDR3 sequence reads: CASRPTVNSYNEQFF. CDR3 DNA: TGTGCCAGCAGACCCACAGTAAACTCCTACAATGAGCAGTTCTTC.

In DNA, the CDR3 is TGTGCCACCAGTGAAACTAGCGGGGGGGCCACCTACAATGAGCAGTTCTTC. Translating it yields CATSETSGGATYNEQFF. The V and J genes are TRBV24-1 and TRBJ2-1; the match to TRBD2 covers 13 bases. V lost 4 bases to trimming and J lost 2 bases; unmatched junction nucleotides: 4. The CDR3 contains 17 residues. The V gene's germline CDR1 is KGHDR and CDR2 SFDVKD.

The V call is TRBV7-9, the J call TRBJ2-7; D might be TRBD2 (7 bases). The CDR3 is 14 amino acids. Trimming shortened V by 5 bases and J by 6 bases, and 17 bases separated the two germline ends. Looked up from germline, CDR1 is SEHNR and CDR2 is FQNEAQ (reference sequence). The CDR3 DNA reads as TGTGCCAGCAGCCCCGGGGGGCTAGGACGCGAGCAGTACTTC. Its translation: CASSPGGLGREQYF.

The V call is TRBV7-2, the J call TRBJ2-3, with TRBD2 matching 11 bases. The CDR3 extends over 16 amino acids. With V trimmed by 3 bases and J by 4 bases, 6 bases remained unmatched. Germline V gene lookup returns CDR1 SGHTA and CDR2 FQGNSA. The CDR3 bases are TGTGCCAGCAGCTTTAGCGGGGGGGCGGGGGCAGATACGCAGTATTTT. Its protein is CASSFSGGAGADTQYF. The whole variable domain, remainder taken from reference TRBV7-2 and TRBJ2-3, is GAGVSQSPSNKVTEKGKDVELRCDPISGHTALYWYRQSLGQGLEFLIYFQGNSAPDKSGLPSDRFSAERTGGSVSTLTIQRTQQEDSAVYLCASSFSGGAGADTQYFGPGTRLTVL.

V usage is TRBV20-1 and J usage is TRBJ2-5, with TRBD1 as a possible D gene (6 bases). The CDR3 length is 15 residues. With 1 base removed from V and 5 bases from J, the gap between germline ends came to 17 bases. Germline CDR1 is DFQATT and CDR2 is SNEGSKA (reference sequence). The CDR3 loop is CSARVRAGVGETQYF. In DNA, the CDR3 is TGCAGTGCTAGAGTTAGGGCAGGGGTCGGGGAGACCCAGTACTTC.

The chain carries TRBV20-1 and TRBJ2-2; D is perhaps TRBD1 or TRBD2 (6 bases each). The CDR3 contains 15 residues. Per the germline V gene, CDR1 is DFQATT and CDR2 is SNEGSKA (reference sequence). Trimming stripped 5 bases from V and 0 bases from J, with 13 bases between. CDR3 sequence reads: CSAPFGGPNTGELFF. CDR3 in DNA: TGCAGTGCTCCTTTCGGGGGCCCGAACACCGGGGAGCTGTTTTTT.

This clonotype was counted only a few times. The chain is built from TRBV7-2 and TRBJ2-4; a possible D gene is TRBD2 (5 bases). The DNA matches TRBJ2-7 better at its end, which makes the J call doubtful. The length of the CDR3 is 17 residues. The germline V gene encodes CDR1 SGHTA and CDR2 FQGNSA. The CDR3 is CASSLFLGARGSIEQYF. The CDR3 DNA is TGTGCCAGCAGCTTATTTCTGGGTGCTCGGGGTTCTATCGAGCAGTACTTC.

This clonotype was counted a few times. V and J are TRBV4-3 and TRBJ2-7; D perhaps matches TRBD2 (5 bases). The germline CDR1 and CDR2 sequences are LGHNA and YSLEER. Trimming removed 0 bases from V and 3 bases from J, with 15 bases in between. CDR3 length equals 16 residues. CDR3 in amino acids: CASSQEDGVAGYEQYF. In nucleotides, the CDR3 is TGCGCCAGCAGCCAAGAGGACGGGGTCGCTGGCTACGAGCAGTACTTC.

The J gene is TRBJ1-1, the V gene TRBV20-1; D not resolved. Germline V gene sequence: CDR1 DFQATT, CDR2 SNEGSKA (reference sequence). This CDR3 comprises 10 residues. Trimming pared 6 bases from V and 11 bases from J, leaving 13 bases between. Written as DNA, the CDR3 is TGCAGTGCCCCCCTGACATCGGCTTTCTTT. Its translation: CSAPLTSAFF.

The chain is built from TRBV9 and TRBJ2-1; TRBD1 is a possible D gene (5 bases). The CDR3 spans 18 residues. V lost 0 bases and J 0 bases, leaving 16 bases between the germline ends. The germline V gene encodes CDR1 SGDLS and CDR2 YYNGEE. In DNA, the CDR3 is TGTGCCAGCAGCGTAGCCATTTCGAGGACAAGCTCCTACAATGAGCAGTTCTTC. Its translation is CASSVAISRTSSYNEQFF.

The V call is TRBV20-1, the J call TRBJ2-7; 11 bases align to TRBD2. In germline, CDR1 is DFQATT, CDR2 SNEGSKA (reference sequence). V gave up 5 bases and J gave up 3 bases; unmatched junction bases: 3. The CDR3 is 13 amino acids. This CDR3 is CSAGGTSGYEQYF. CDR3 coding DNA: TGCAGTGCTGGCGGGACTAGCGGCTACGAGCAGTACTTC.

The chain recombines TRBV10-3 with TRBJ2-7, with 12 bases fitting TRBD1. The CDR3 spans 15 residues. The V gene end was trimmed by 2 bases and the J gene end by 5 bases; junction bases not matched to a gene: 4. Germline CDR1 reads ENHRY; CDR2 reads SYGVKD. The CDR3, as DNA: TGTGCCATCAGTGAGCCGGGACAGGGGGCGCACGAGCAGTACTTC. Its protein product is CAISEPGQGAHEQYF.

CDR3 in DNA: TGCAGTGCTCGGAGGGAGATCCAAGAGACCCAGTACTTC. It specifies CSARREIQETQYF. The chain employs TRBV20-1 and TRBJ2-5; tentative D call: TRBD2 (6 bases). Germline CDR1 DFQATT, CDR2 SNEGSKA (reference sequence). CDR3 size: 13 residues. The ends were cut back, 5 bases at V and 1 base at J, with 11 bases in the middle.

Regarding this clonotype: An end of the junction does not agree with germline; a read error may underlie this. The CDR3 nucleotides read TGCGCCGGCAGCTCCCAAGCAGGGGCACGATTAGGAGATACGCAGTATTTT. The encoded protein is CAGSSQAGARLGDTQYF. The rearrangement joins TRBV5-1 to TRBJ2-3, with a possible D match to TRBD1 (6 bases). CDR1 is SGHRS and CDR2 is YFSETQ in the germline V gene. This CDR3 is 17 amino acids long.

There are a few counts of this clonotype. The CDR3 region has the DNA TGCAGTGCTAGAGATCAGATTAGCGGGCTGTACAATGAGCAGTTCTTC. It translates to CSARDQISGLYNEQFF. The genes are TRBV20-1 and TRBJ2-1; 7 bases match TRBD2. The germline V gene has CDR1 DFQATT and CDR2 SNEGSKA (reference sequence). The V and J ends lost 0 bases and 4 bases, in that order; junction bases with no gene match: 9. This CDR3 contains 16 residues.